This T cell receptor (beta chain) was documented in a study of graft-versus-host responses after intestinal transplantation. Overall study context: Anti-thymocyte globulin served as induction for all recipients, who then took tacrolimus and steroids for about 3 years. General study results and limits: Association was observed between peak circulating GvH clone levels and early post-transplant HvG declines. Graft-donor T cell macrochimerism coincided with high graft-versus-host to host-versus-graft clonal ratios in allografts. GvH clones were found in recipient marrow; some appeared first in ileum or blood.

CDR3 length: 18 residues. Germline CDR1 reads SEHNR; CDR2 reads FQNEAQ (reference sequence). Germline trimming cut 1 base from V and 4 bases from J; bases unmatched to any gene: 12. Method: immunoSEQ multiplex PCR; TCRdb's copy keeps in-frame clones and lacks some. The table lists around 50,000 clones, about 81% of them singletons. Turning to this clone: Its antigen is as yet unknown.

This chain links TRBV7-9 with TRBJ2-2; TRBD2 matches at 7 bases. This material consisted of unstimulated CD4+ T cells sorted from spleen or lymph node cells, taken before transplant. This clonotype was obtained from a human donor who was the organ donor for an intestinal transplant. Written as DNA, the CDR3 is TGTGCCAGCAGCTTAGGATCGGGACTAAGTTTGAGCACCGGGGAGCTGTTTTTT. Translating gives CASSLGSGLSLSTGELFF.